The clone carrying this T cell receptor beta chain was seen ten or more times. Its cognate antigen is unknown. V was shortened by 0 bases and J by 2 bases, with 8 bases between the two germline ends. Germline CDR1 SGHVS, CDR2 FQNEAQ. The CDR3 is made up of 14 amino acids. TCRdb fed the 5' RACE reads into MiXCR, producing one record per CDR3 protein. The data contain tens of thousands of distinct CDR3 sequences, under 4.5% of them singletons. Unsorted libraries were prepared from 2 million PBMCs that had been stored at -80 C. The data were obtained in a study of neurological immune-mediated disorders. General observations from the study: The greatest TCR clonal expansion occurred in HTLV-1-associated myelopathy and the least in multiple sclerosis, which fell below healthy controls. There were no CDR3 amino acid sequences shared by expanded clones across subjects, a result suggesting private repertoires in all groups.

This TCR derives from a woman aged 45-65 years with multiple sclerosis. V is TRBV7-8 and J is TRBJ2-7; D unresolved. Sequenced input: PBMCs. The CDR3 loop is CASSLARHPYEQYF. Written as DNA, the CDR3 is TGTGCCAGCAGCTTAGCGAGACACCCCTACGAGCAGTACTTC.